A selection of T cell receptor beta chains follows, all from one sample in a study of T cell clusters in autoimmune cytopenias. With the multiplex PCR reads reprocessed, TCRdb shows one record per CDR3 protein and no DNA. Its table lists some 11,000 distinct CDR3 sequences. The data were also submitted as part of a second study, on T cell repertoires in aging, cancer and after chemotherapy.

The material sequenced was peripheral blood. The source of these receptors is a human donor in good health. Both conserved end residues are part of each CDR3. Each record gives: clone size, J gene, V gene, CDR3 protein. The size of a clone is reported for some rows only, either as once, few or many, or as a class for expanded clones.

clone size: NA
J gene: TRBJ1-6
V gene: TRBV14
CDR3 protein: CASSQEAAYNSPLHF

clone size: medium-sized
J gene: TRBJ2-3
V gene: TRBV7-2
CDR3 protein: CASSSGLAGGYTDTQYF

clone size: NA
J gene: TRBJ1-5
V gene: TRBV19
CDR3 protein: CASSIRGQGTQSNQPQHF

clone size: NA
J gene: TRBJ1-5
V gene: TRBV6-2/TRBV6-3
CDR3 protein: CASRDRQNQPQHF

clone size: medium-sized
J gene: TRBJ2-4
V gene: TRBV29-1
CDR3 protein: CSVAGETYAKNIQYF

clone size: NA
J gene: TRBJ2-1
V gene: TRBV7-9
CDR3 protein: CASSLELASGGSLYNEQFF

clone size: NA
J gene: TRBJ2-2
V gene: TRBV7-2
CDR3 protein: CASRGEGGETGELFF

clone size: NA
J gene: TRBJ2-3
V gene: TRBV28
CDR3 protein: CASRGRWSDTQYF

clone size: NA
J gene: TRBJ2-2
V gene: TRBV7-3
CDR3 protein: CASSLGGTSNGELFF

clone size: NA
J gene: TRBJ2-3
V gene: TRBV12-3/TRBV12-4
CDR3 protein: CASSIDGGGRLSTQYF